The 7 T cell receptor beta chains given below trace back to one sample, sequenced in a study of blood T cell repertoires in COVID-19. Using immunoSEQ multiplex PCR, the repertoire was profiled, and TCRdb retains in-frame clones only, with some absent. The sample yields some 350,000 clones, about 90% seen once. The sample was peripheral blood. The receptors were sampled from a woman aged 70 to 79 with COVID-19, enrolled during active disease.

In this sample, this clone turned up a few times. The rearrangement uses TRBV29-1 and TRBJ2-5; 8 nucleotides align to TRBD2. Germline trimming cut 3 bases from V and 4 bases from J; bases unmatched to any gene: 10. Germline V gene lookup returns CDR1 SQVTM and CDR2 ANQGSEA. This CDR3 has 15 amino acids. The CDR3 sequence is CSVDGTTGGGETQYF. The DNA for the CDR3 is TGCAGCGTTGACGGAACCACCGGGGGGGGAGAGACCCAGTACTTC.

The CDR3 here is CASSGPGTGLIGNTIYF. The CDR3 region has the DNA TGTGCCAGCAGTGGACCCGGGACAGGGTTGATTGGAAACACCATATATTTT. J is TRBJ1-3 and V is TRBV2; TRBD1 agrees at 9 bases. The CDR3 length is 17 residues. Germline V lookup: CDR1 SNHLY, CDR2 FYNNEI. The V and J ends lost 4 bases and 3 bases, in that order; junction bases with no gene match: 10.

The rearrangement joins TRBV7-2 to TRBJ2-3; TRBD2 agrees at 11 bases. V shed 1 base and J 4 bases; nucleotides not matched to a gene: 7. CDR3 size: 17 residues. Germline V lookup: CDR1 SGHTA, CDR2 FQGNSA. The CDR3 nucleotides are TGTGCCAGCAGCTTAGGGCTAGCGGGGGGCCTTGCAGATACGCAGTATTTT. Its translation is CASSLGLAGGLADTQYF.

The V gene is TRBV19, the J gene TRBJ2-7; 10 nucleotides align to TRBD1. Germline values: CDR1 LNHDA, CDR2 SQIVND (reference sequence). The CDR3 extends over 17 amino acids. V dropped 5 bases and J dropped 0; count of bases not matched to a gene: 10. CDR3 sequence reads: CASSFGGTGAVSYEQYF. CDR3 in DNA: TGTGCCAGTAGTTTCGGGGGGACAGGGGCCGTCTCCTACGAGCAGTACTTC. The variable domain in full, completed from reference TRBV19 and TRBJ2-7, reads DGGITQSPKYLFRKEGQNVTLSCEQNLNHDAMYWYRQDPGQGLRLIYYSQIVNDFQKGDIAEGYSVSREKKESFPLTVTSAQKNPTAFYLCASSFGGTGAVSYEQYFGPGTRLTVT.

The rearrangement uses TRBV7-3 and TRBJ2-7; D gene ambiguous. With 2 bases removed from V and 1 base from J, the gap between germline ends came to 15 bases. CDR1 and CDR2 (germline): SGHTA, FQGTGA. The CDR3 consists of 16 residues. For the CDR3, the DNA is TGTGCCAGCAGCTTATCGGTCCCGGTGCCTTCCTACGAGCAGTACTTC. This gives the protein CASSLSVPVPSYEQYF.

The chain employs TRBV27 and TRBJ1-1, with TRBD1 matching over 7 bases. Trimming took 3 bases from V and 1 from J; bases not matched to a gene: 5. CDR1 and CDR2 (germline): MNHEY, SMNVEV (reference sequence). This CDR3 has 15 amino acids. CDR3 in amino acids: CASSFRQGGNTEAFF. In nucleotides, the CDR3 is TGTGCCAGCAGTTTCCGACAGGGAGGGAACACTGAAGCTTTCTTT.

The rearrangement links TRBV30 to TRBJ2-2; 7 nucleotides line up with TRBD1. This CDR3 has 15 residues. With V trimmed by 6 bases and J by 4 bases, 11 bases remained unmatched. Per the germline V gene, CDR1 is GTSNPN and CDR2 is SVGIG (reference sequence). CDR3 nucleotides: TGTGCCTGCCCCGTAGGGGGACAGAGCACCGGGGAGCTGTTTTTT. The encoded protein is CACPVGGQSTGELFF.